Listed below are T cell receptor beta chains from one sample, sequenced in a study of shared clonotypes between healthy human individuals. Data came from immunoSEQ multiplex PCR; TCRdb stores just in-frame clones and leaves some out. The top ten clones hold over 10% of a sample with more than 450,000 clones, approximately 85% of them seen once. Material for sequencing was PBMCs. Every receptor here comes from a woman aged 35 to 49 in good health. Some clones in this sample may be carry-over from other donors' samples. Both conserved end residues are part of each CDR3. Fields, in order: D gene, clone size, V gene, J gene, CDR3 protein, CDR3 DNA. D genes are given only for firm matches. Some rows mark clone size as missing; the rest say once, few, many or name a class of expanded clone.

NA,NA,TRBV23-1,TRBJ1-2,CASSRPRANYGYTF,TGCGCCAGCAGTCGACCCAGGGCAAACTATGGCTACACCTTC
NA,NA,TRBV28,TRBJ1-5,CASSFTGFQPQHF,TGTGCCAGCAGCTTTACAGGGTTTCAGCCCCAGCATTTT
TRBD1,NA,TRBV5-1,TRBJ2-3,CASGDSLRTDTQYF,TGCGCCAGCGGGGACAGTTTGCGGACAGATACGCAGTATTTT
TRBD2,NA,TRBV6-1,TRBJ2-1,CASSEEVAGAAGEQFF,TGTGCCAGCAGTGAAGAAGTAGCGGGAGCCGCGGGTGAGCAGTTCTTC
NA,NA,TRBV13,TRBJ2-5,CASRQLGGTQYF,TGTGCCAGCAGGCAATTGGGGGGGACCCAGTACTTC
TRBD2,few,TRBV27,TRBJ2-5,CASSFSHLAGGGETQYF,TGTGCCAGCAGTTTCTCCCACCTAGCGGGAGGCGGGGAGACCCAGTACTTC
TRBD2,NA,TRBV18,TRBJ2-1,CASRTSGRRDEQFF,TGTGCCAGTAGGACTAGCGGGAGACGGGATGAGCAGTTCTTC
NA,NA,TRBV6-5,TRBJ1-1,CASSPDVGGNTEAFF,TGTGCCAGCAGCCCTGATGTAGGAGGGAACACTGAAGCTTTCTTT
NA,NA,TRBV28,TRBJ1-5,CASSEVNQPQHF,TGTGCCAGCAGCGAAGTCAATCAGCCCCAGCATTTT
NA,few,TRBV5-6,TRBJ1-2,CASSRTGIWGYTF,TGTGCCAGCAGCCGTACAGGGATATGGGGCTACACCTTC
NA,NA,TRBV5-1,TRBJ2-2,CASSLRRNTGELFF,TGCGCCAGCAGCTTACGACGGAACACCGGGGAGCTGTTTTTT
TRBD1,NA,TRBV7-9,TRBJ2-5,CASSPGGQTGRTGVETQYF,TGTGCCAGCAGCCCAGGGGGCCAGACAGGGCGGACAGGGGTAGAGACCCAGTACTTC
NA,few,TRBV28,TRBJ2-6,CASSFGLSGANVLTF,TGTGCCAGCAGTTTTGGTCTCTCTGGGGCCAACGTCCTGACTTTC
NA,NA,TRBV7-9,TRBJ2-2,CASSVGENTGELFF,TGTGCCAGCAGCGTGGGGGAGAACACCGGGGAGCTGTTTTTT
TRBD1,NA,TRBV29-1,TRBJ2-7,CSVVGQGQRYEQYF,TGCAGCGTTGTGGGACAGGGACAAAGGTACGAGCAGTACTTC
TRBD1,NA,TRBV29-1,TRBJ1-2,CSVGGGTGANYGYTF,TGCAGCGTTGGTGGGGGGACAGGGGCTAACTATGGCTACACCTTC
NA,NA,TRBV11-1,TRBJ2-7,CASSLDSYEQYF,TGTGCCAGCAGCTTGGACTCCTACGAGCAGTACTTC
NA,NA,TRBV5-1,TRBJ1-5,CASSFGGDQPQHF,TGCGCCAGCAGCTTCGGGGGGGATCAGCCCCAGCATTTT
NA,once,TRBV9,TRBJ2-7,CASSPRGRGFDEQYF,TGTGCCAGCAGCCCTCGGGGCAGGGGATTTGACGAGCAGTACTTC
NA,NA,TRBV7-9,TRBJ2-5,CASSLGAAASGETQYF,TGTGCCAGCAGCTTGGGCGCTGCGGCCAGTGGGGAGACCCAGTACTTC
TRBD2,NA,TRBV7-2,TRBJ2-3,CASSLARGLAGPTDTQYF,TGTGCCAGCAGCTTAGCGCGAGGACTAGCGGGACCCACAGATACGCAGTATTTT
NA,once,TRBV29-1,TRBJ2-3,CSGYHTGSSTDTQYF,TGCAGCGGTTATCACACGGGTTCTAGCACAGATACGCAGTATTTT
TRBD2,NA,TRBV30,TRBJ2-1,CAWSLGRPLYNEQFF,TGTGCCTGGAGTCTCGGGAGGCCACTCTACAATGAGCAGTTCTTC
NA,few,TRBV2,TRBJ2-2,CASSPDSPTLTGELFF,TGTGCCAGCAGTCCAGACAGCCCAACTCTCACCGGGGAGCTGTTTTTT
TRBD1,NA,TRBV7-8,TRBJ2-6,CASSPGTGKAGANVLTF,TGTGCCAGCAGCCCGGGGACAGGGAAAGCTGGGGCCAACGTCCTGACTTTC
NA,NA,TRBV28,TRBJ2-7,CASCLLAAPGEQYF,TGTGCCAGCTGTTTATTAGCGGCACCAGGCGAGCAGTACTTC
TRBD2,NA,TRBV6-1,TRBJ2-3,CASSVTSGRSDTQYF,TGTGCCAGCAGTGTTACTAGCGGGAGGTCAGATACGCAGTATTTT
NA,NA,TRBV18,TRBJ2-1,CASSRAGSIANEQFF,TGTGCCAGCTCACGAGCCGGGAGTATCGCCAATGAGCAGTTCTTC
NA,NA,TRBV15,TRBJ1-2,CATSTDRSQGYTF,TGTGCCACCAGCACAGACAGGTCGCAGGGCTACACCTTC
NA,NA,TRBV29-1,TRBJ1-4,CSVRGSLATNEKLFF,TGCAGCGTTCGTGGCAGCCTCGCAACTAATGAAAAACTGTTTTTT
TRBD1,NA,TRBV7-9,TRBJ2-1,CASSHQGQTLYNEQFF,TGTGCCAGCAGCCACCAGGGACAGACACTGTACAATGAGCAGTTCTTC
NA,once,TRBV28,TRBJ2-3,CASSFIGGAVPDTQYF,TGTGCCAGCAGTTTTATCGGGGGCGCGGTCCCAGATACGCAGTATTTT
NA,NA,TRBV19,TRBJ1-5,CASSPGDQPQHF,TGTGCCAGTAGTCCGGGGGATCAGCCCCAGCATTTT
NA,once,TRBV5-1,TRBJ1-2,CASSYGTNYGYTF,TGCGCCAGCAGTTACGGAACTAACTATGGCTACACCTTC
NA,NA,TRBV7-8,TRBJ1-2,CASSLGRRPLPNYGYTF,TGTGCCAGCAGCTTGGGTAGACGGCCCCTGCCTAACTATGGCTACACCTTC
TRBD1,NA,TRBV5-1,TRBJ2-2,CASSPQAGGTGELFF,TGCGCCAGCAGCCCCCAGGCAGGGGGCACCGGGGAGCTGTTTTTT
NA,NA,TRBV6-5,TRBJ2-7,CASSQTTDLSYEQYF,TGTGCCAGCAGTCAGACGACTGATCTCTCCTACGAGCAGTACTTC